The 5 T cell receptor beta chains in this list originate from one sample, sequenced in a study of OX40 agonist ivuxolimab in advanced cancers. TCRdb's table, derived via immunoSEQ multiplex PCR, lists solely in-frame clones and lacks some. The data contain around 60,000 clones, 84% of them singletons. The material sequenced was CD4+ or CD8+ T cells sorted from blood, taken in a trial of the OX40 agonist ivuxolimab. These receptors all come from an adult with an advanced solid tumor such as melanoma, head and neck, liver or kidney cancer.

The CDR3, as DNA: TGTGCCAGCAGCGTAGCAGCAAACTCCTACGAGCAGTACTTC. Encoded protein: CASSVAANSYEQYF. The rearrangement links TRBV9 to TRBJ2-7, with unresolved D. V was shortened by 0 bases and J by 0 bases, with 7 bases between the two germline ends. In germline, CDR1 is SGDLS, CDR2 YYNGEE. The CDR3 covers 14 residues.

The chain carries TRBV7-2 and TRBJ1-3; D is ambiguous. This CDR3 spans 14 amino acids. The V end lost 5 bases, the J end lost 2 bases, and 10 bases lay between the germline ends. Germline CDR1 and CDR2: SGHTA and FQGNSA. The CDR3 bases are TGTGCCAGCAGCCCCTCCACAGCTGGAAACACCATATATTTT. Translated, it gives CASSPSTAGNTIYF.

This clone was detected only once. This chain links TRBV30 with TRBJ2-3; D is uncertain. Germline V gene lookup returns CDR1 GTSNPN and CDR2 SVGIG (reference sequence). The CDR3 covers 13 residues. Trimming took off 8 bases at V and 3 bases at J, with 15 bases between the two ends. CDR3 nucleotide sequence: TGTGCCAGCACAAGGGATAATACAGATACGCAGTATTTT. This gives the protein CASTRDNTDTQYF.

About this clone: The junction departs from germline at one end; a sequencing error may be responsible. The V gene is TRBV7-7, the J gene TRBJ2-1; the match to TRBD2 covers 9 bases. Per the germline V gene, CDR1 is SSHAT and CDR2 is FNYEAQ (reference sequence). The CDR3 contains 15 residues. CDR3 protein: CASSSSGLANDEQFF. The CDR3 bases are TGTGCTAGCAGCTCATCGGGACTAGCAAACGATGAGCAGTTCTTC.

The rearrangement links TRBV10-1 to TRBJ2-5; weak D call: TRBD1 (6 bases). Trimming took 0 bases from V and 3 from J, leaving 20 bases between them. Germline lookup yields CDR1 WNHNN and CDR2 SYGVQD (reference sequence). The CDR3 has 18 residues. The CDR3 reads CASSESRTLHPGEETQYF. The CDR3 bases are TGCGCCAGCAGTGAGTCGAGAACCTTGCATCCAGGGGAAGAGACCCAGTACTTC.